The rows below give T cell receptor beta chains drawn from one sample of a study of CD8+ T cells in alopecia areata. Clones were sequenced by immunoSEQ multiplex PCR, and TCRdb holds only the in-frame ones, with some missing. The sample carries approximately 150,000 clones, 58% recorded once. The material was CD4+ T cells sorted from blood, obtained between weeks 55 and 65, from a patient treated with tofacitinib. The origin of the receptors is a human donor with alopecia areata. Both conserved end residues are part of each CDR3. The order of the fields is V gene, J gene, CDR3 length, clone size, D gene, CDR3 protein, CDR3 DNA. A D gene is named only where the DNA matches it firmly. The listing skips clone size in some rows; elsewhere it reads once, few, many or a size class.

>TRBV29-1|TRBJ2-1|15|NA|NA
CSVFPRGSSYNEQFF
TGCAGCGTTTTTCCCCGGGGGAGCTCCTACAATGAGCAGTTCTTC
>TRBV11-2|TRBJ2-1|12|NA|NA
CASRTANNEQFF
TGTGCCAGCCGAACAGCAAACAATGAGCAGTTCTTC
>TRBV6-1|TRBJ1-1|13|once|NA
CASSEKGNTEAFF
TGTGCCAGCAGTGAAAAGGGGAACACTGAAGCTTTCTTT
>TRBV5-1|TRBJ1-2|16|NA|NA
CASSLSPPGFRYGYTF
TGCGCCAGCAGCTTGTCCCCACCAGGGTTTCGGTATGGCTACACCTTC
>TRBV7-3|TRBJ1-5|11|NA|NA
CAKGSNQPQHF
TGTGCCAAGGGGAGCAATCAGCCCCAGCATTTT
>TRBV7-8|TRBJ1-6|12|NA|NA
CASSLARPPLHF
TGTGCCAGCAGCTTAGCGCGCCCACCCCTCCACTTT
>TRBV4-1|TRBJ2-3|15|NA|NA
CASSQDTIITDTQYF
TGCGCCAGCAGCCAAGATACTATTATCACAGATACGCAGTATTTT
>TRBV6-5|TRBJ1-5|13|NA|NA
CASKQGRGQPQHF
TGTGCCAGCAAACAAGGGCGAGGTCAGCCCCAGCATTTT
>TRBV29-1|TRBJ1-1|14|NA|NA
CSVERSQGGTEAFF
TGCAGCGTCGAACGCTCACAGGGAGGCACTGAAGCTTTCTTT
>TRBV29-1|TRBJ1-1|13|few|NA
CSGRGVMNTEAFF
TGCAGCGGACGGGGCGTCATGAACACTGAAGCTTTCTTT
>TRBV7-2|TRBJ1-6|16|NA|TRBD1
CASSSGSDRGSSPLHF
TGTGCCAGCAGCTCAGGATCGGACAGGGGGAGTTCACCCCTCCACTTT
>TRBV20-1|TRBJ2-7|11|NA|NA
CSASRGSEQYF
TGCAGTGCTAGTCGTGGATCCGAGCAGTACTTC
>TRBV7-7|TRBJ2-3|14|NA|NA
CASSFRGTVDTQYF
TGTGCCAGCAGCTTCAGGGGGACTGTGGATACGCAGTATTTT
>TRBV30|TRBJ1-1|14|NA|NA
CAWGLPQGRFEAFF
TGTGCCTGGGGTTTACCACAGGGCAGGTTTGAAGCTTTCTTT
>TRBV6-6|TRBJ2-7|11|few|TRBD1
CASSGGYEQYF
TGTGCCAGCTCAGGGGGCTACGAGCAGTACTTC
>TRBV10-3|TRBJ1-1|15|few|NA
CAISENREGGTEAFF
TGTGCCATCAGTGAGAACAGGGAAGGTGGCACTGAAGCTTTCTTT
>TRBV5-1|TRBJ2-7|16|NA|TRBD2
CASSLAGTSGALEKYF
TGCGCCAGCAGCTTGGCCGGGACTAGCGGGGCCCTCGAGAAGTACTTC
>TRBV2|TRBJ2-1|14|NA|NA
CASTTNPNYNEQFF
TGTGCCAGCACTACTAACCCCAACTACAATGAGCAGTTCTTC
>TRBV7-2|TRBJ1-2|16|NA|TRBD1
CASSLGGQGTNYGYTF
TGTGCCAGCAGCTTAGGGGGACAGGGGACGAACTATGGCTACACCTTC
>TRBV2|TRBJ2-7|13|NA|NA
CASSVREPYEQYF
TGTGCCAGCAGTGTCCGTGAACCCTACGAGCAGTACTTC
>TRBV27|TRBJ1-1|13|NA|TRBD1
CASGRQGGTEAFF
TGTGCCAGCGGTCGACAGGGAGGAACTGAAGCTTTCTTT
>TRBV30|TRBJ2-7|14|few|TRBD1
CAWTTGQGFGEQYF
TGTGCCTGGACGACGGGACAGGGGTTTGGAGAGCAGTACTTC
>TRBV30|TRBJ1-1|13|NA|NA
CAWKNRARTEAFF
TGTGCCTGGAAGAACAGGGCACGGACTGAAGCTTTCTTT
>TRBV2|TRBJ2-5|11|NA|NA
CASSIGRTQYF
TGTGCCAGCAGTATAGGACGGACCCAGTACTTC
>TRBV30|TRBJ1-2|15|once|TRBD1
CAWSKTGGTDYGYTF
TGTGCCTGGAGTAAAACAGGGGGGACTGACTATGGCTACACCTTC
>TRBV2|TRBJ1-5|12|NA|TRBD1
CASRRTGGDQHF
TGTGCCAGCAGGAGGACAGGGGGCGACCAGCATTTT
>TRBV7-9|TRBJ2-5|19|NA|TRBD2
CASGARNPQTSGVQETQYF
TGTGCCAGCGGAGCGCGAAACCCTCAGACTAGCGGGGTCCAAGAGACCCAGTACTTC
>TRBV5-1|TRBJ1-1|18|few|NA
CASSLFLVRRPWHTEAFF
TGCGCCAGCAGCTTATTCCTAGTACGGCGTCCCTGGCACACTGAAGCTTTCTTT
>TRBV15|TRBJ2-1|12|NA|NA
CATSLGYNEQFF
TGTGCCACCAGCCTGGGTTACAATGAGCAGTTCTTC
>TRBV4-1|TRBJ2-4|17|NA|NA
CASSPTPAALAKNIQYF
TGCGCCAGCAGCCCAACCCCGGCAGCACTAGCCAAAAACATTCAGTACTTC
>TRBV4-1|TRBJ2-4|18|NA|TRBD1
CASSQVLNTGTGRDIQYF
TGCGCCAGCAGCCAAGTTCTGAACACCGGGACAGGGAGAGACATTCAGTACTTC
>TRBV20-1|TRBJ2-5|11|NA|NA
CSARGGKTQYF
TGCAGTGCTAGAGGGGGGAAGACCCAGTACTTC
>TRBV5-1|TRBJ2-6|15|NA|NA
CASSLLISGANVLTF
TGCGCCAGCAGCTTGCTAATCTCTGGGGCCAACGTCCTGACTTTC
>TRBV29-1|TRBJ2-3|13|NA|TRBD2
CSVVSGGADTQYF
TGCAGCGTTGTTAGCGGGGGGGCAGATACGCAGTATTTT